This record covers a single T cell receptor (beta chain). Its antigen remains unknown. Time point reported: newly diagnosed GD, antithyroid drugs for less than 3 months. RNA from PBMCs was the source of the TCR library. Peripheral blood, around 9.4 milliliters of it, was drawn into EDTA tubes. Arm-PCR of CDR3 regions and iRepertoire HTBI primers were used to build TCR beta libraries. A single record per CDR3 protein comes from TCRdb applying MiXCR to the multiplex PCR reads. The sample has approximately 390,000 distinct CDR3 sequences, around 15% seen once. This record belongs to a study of regulatory T cells in long-lasting Graves disease. Study-level findings and limits: Persistent disease was associated with favored TRBV28 usage and with favored use of TRBJ1-2 and TRBJ2-5.

The CDR3 extends over 16 amino acids. CDR1 SGDLS and CDR2 YYNGEE come from the germline V gene. Trimming left V 0 bases short and J 1 base short, with 13 bases between. These data were also reused for a study on T cells in Graves' hyperthyroidism and ophthalmopathy. That publication notes: With the HTBI primer set, the TCR CDR3 went through a first round of RT-PCR.

The source of this sequence is a woman aged 18 to 35 with Graves disease. The chain combines TRBV9 with TRBJ1-1; tentatively, D is TRBD1 (5 bases). The material sequenced was peripheral blood mononuclear cells (PBMCs), taken at new diagnosis, from a patient treated with antithyroid drugs. This chain's CDR3 is CASSVEGKGPNTEAFF. As DNA, the CDR3 is TGTGCCAGCAGCGTAGAAGGGAAGGGACCGAACACTGAAGCTTTCTTT.